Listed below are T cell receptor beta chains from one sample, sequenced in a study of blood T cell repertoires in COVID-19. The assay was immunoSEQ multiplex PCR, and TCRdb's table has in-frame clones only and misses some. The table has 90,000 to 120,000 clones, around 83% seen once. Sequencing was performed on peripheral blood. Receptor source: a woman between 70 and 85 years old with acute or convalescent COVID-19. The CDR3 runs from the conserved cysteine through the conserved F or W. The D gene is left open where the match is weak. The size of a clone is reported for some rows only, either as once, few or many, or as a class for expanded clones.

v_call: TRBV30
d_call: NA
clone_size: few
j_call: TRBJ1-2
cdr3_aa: CAWSTRGGYTF
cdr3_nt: TGTGCCTGGAGTACCAGAGGGGGCTACACCTTC

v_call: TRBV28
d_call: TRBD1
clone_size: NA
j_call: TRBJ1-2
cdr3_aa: CASRSSPGTVYGYTF
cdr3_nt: TGTGCCAGCAGGAGCTCTCCCGGGACAGTCTATGGCTACACCTTC

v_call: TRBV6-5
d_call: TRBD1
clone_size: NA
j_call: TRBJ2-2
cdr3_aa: CASSPQGAGGELFF
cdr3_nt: TGTGCCAGCAGTCCTCAGGGGGCGGGCGGGGAGCTGTTTTTT

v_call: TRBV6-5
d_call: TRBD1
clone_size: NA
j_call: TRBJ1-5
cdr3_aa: CASRSGTGAQPQHF
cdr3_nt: TGTGCCAGCAGGTCCGGGACAGGGGCTCAGCCCCAGCATTTT

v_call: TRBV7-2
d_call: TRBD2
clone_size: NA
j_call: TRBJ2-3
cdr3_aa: CASSFSGLASDTQYF
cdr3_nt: TGTGCCAGCAGCTTTTCAGGACTAGCTTCAGATACGCAGTATTTT

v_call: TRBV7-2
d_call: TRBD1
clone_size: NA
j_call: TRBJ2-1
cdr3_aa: CASSPASPGQGYNEQFF
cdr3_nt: TGTGCCAGCAGCCCAGCGTCTCCGGGACAGGGTTACAATGAGCAGTTCTTC

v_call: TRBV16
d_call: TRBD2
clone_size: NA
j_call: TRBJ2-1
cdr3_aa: CASSYSGMPYNEQFF
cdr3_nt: TGTGCCAGCAGTTATAGCGGGATGCCCTACAATGAGCAGTTCTTC

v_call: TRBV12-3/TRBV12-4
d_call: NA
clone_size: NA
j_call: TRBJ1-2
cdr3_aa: CASRPKQDYGYTF
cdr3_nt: TGTGCCAGCAGACCTAAACAGGACTATGGCTACACCTTC

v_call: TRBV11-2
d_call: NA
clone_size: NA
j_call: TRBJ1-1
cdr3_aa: CASRPGFGPEAFF
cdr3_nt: TGTGCCAGCAGGCCGGGATTTGGCCCTGAAGCTTTCTTT

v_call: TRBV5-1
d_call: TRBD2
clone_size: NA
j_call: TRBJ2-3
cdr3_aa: CASRSVAGGPADTQYF
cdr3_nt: TGCGCCAGCAGGTCGGTCGCGGGAGGGCCAGCAGATACGCAGTATTTT

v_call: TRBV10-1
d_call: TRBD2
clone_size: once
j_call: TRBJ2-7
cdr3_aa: CASSSTSGTYEQYF
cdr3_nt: TGCGCCAGCAGTTCGACTAGCGGGACCTACGAGCAGTACTTC

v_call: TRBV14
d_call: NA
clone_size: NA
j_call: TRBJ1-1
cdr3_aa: CASSLMGLGGAFF
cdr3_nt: TGTGCCAGCAGCCTCATGGGGCTTGGAGGGGCTTTCTTT

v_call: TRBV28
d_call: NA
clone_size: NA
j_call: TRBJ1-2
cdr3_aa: CASSFRGAEGYTF
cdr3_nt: TGTGCCAGCAGTTTTAGGGGCGCGGAAGGCTACACCTTC

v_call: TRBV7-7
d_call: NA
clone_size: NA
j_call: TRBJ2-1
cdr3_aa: CASSPRVGNEQFF
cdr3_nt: TGTGCCAGCAGCCCGAGGGTTGGAAATGAGCAGTTCTTC

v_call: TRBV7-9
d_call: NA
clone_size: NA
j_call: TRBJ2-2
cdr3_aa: CASSLTTDTGELFF
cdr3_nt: TGTGCCAGCAGCTTAACGACAGACACCGGGGAGCTGTTTTTT

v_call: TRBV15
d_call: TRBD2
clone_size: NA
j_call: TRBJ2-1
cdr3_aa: CATSVSGSTANEQFF
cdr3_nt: TGTGCCACGTCGGTTAGCGGGAGTACGGCGAATGAGCAGTTCTTC

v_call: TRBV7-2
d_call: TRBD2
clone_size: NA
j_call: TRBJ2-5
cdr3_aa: CASSLRRGGRETQYF
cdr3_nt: TGTGCCAGCAGCTTACGGCGGGGGGGCAGAGAGACCCAGTACTTC

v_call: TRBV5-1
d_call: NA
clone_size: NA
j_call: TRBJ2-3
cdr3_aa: CASSPPRDGTDTQYF
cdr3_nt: TGCGCCAGCAGCCCCCCGAGGGATGGCACAGATACGCAGTATTTT

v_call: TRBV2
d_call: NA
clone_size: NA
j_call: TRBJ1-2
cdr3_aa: CASSRELRDGYTF
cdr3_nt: TGTGCCAGCAGTCGCGAACTCAGGGATGGCTACACCTTC

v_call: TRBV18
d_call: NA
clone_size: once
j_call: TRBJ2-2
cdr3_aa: CASSMGPELFF
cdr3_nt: TGTGCCAGCTCTATGGGGCCCGAGCTGTTTTTT

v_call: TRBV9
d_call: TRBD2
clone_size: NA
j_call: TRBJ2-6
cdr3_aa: CASSVGGGRAPGANVLTF
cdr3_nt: TGTGCCAGCAGCGTAGGGGGCGGGAGGGCCCCCGGGGCCAACGTCCTGACTTTC

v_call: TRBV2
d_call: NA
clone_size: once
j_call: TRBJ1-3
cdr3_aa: CASSFSGNTIYF
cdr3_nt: TGTGCCAGCAGCTTCTCTGGAAACACCATATATTTT

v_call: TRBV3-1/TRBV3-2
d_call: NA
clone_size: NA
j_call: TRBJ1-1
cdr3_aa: CASSQGPWNTEAFF
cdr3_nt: TGTGCCAGCAGCCAAGGTCCATGGAACACTGAAGCTTTCTTT

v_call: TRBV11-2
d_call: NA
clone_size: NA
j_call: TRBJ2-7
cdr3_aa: CASSPQRGRSYEQYF
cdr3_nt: TGTGCCAGCAGCCCGCAAAGGGGGAGATCCTACGAGCAGTACTTC

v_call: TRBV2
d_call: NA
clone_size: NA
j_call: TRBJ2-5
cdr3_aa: CATMREVKQETQYF
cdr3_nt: TGTGCCACCATGAGGGAAGTTAAACAAGAGACCCAGTACTTC

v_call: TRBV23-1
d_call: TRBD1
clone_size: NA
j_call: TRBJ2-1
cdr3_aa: CASSQLVKGQGEDEQFF
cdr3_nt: TGCGCCAGCAGTCAACTAGTCAAGGGACAGGGAGAGGATGAGCAGTTCTTC

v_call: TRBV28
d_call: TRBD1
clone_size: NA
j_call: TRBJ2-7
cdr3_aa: CASPPTGRGLSYEQYF
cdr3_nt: TGTGCCAGCCCCCCTACGGGCAGGGGGTTATCCTACGAGCAGTACTTC

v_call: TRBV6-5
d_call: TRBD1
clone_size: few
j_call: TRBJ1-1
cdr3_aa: CASSSGQRDTEAFF
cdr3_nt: TGTGCCAGCAGTTCGGGACAGAGGGACACTGAAGCTTTCTTT

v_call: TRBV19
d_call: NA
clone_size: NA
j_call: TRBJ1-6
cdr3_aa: CASNPTGDHNSPLHF
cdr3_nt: TGTGCCAGTAACCCGACAGGAGACCATAATTCACCCCTCCACTTT

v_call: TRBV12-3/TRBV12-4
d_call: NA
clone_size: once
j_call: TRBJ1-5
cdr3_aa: CASSLNMFQPQHF
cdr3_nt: TGTGCCAGCAGTTTAAATATGTTTCAGCCCCAGCATTTT

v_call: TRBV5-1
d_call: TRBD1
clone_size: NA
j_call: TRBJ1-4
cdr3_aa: CASSTGQGQGNEKLFF
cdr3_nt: TGCGCCAGCAGCACAGGACAGGGGCAGGGTAATGAAAAACTGTTTTTT

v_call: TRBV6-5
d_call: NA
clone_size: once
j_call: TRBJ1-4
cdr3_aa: CASGDYRVKEKLFF
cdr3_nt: TGTGCCAGCGGGGACTACAGGGTAAAAGAAAAACTGTTTTTT

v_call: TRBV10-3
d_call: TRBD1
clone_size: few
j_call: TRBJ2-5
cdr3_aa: CAMAWDREETQYF
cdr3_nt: TGTGCCATGGCATGGGACAGGGAAGAGACCCAGTACTTC

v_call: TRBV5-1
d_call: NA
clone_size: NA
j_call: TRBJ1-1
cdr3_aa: CASSSGLGGATNTEAFF
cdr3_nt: TGCGCCAGCAGCTCCGGCCTCGGGGGGGCGACTAACACTGAAGCTTTCTTT

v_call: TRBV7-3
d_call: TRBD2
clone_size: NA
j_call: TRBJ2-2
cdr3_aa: CASSLGLADHTGELFF
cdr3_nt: TGTGCCAGCAGCTTAGGGCTAGCGGACCACACCGGGGAGCTGTTTTTT

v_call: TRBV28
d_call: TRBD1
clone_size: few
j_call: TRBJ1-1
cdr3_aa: CASSSRQGATEAFF
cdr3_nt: TGTGCCAGCAGTTCCCGACAGGGGGCTACTGAAGCTTTCTTT

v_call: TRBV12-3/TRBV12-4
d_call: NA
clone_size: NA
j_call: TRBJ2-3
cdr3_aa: CASPGTDTQYF
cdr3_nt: TGTGCCAGCCCCGGCACAGATACGCAGTATTTT

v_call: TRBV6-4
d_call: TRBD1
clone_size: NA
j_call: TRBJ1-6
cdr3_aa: CASSQGENSPLHF
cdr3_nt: TGTGCCAGCTCACAGGGGGAAAATTCACCCCTCCACTTT

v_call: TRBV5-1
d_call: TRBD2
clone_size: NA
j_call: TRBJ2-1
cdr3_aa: CASSLGASGYNEQFF
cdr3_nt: TGCGCCAGCAGCTTGGGGGCTAGCGGCTACAATGAGCAGTTCTTC

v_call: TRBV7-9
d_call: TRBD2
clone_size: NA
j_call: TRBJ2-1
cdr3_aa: CASSSRLASGDEQFF
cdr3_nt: TGTGCCAGCAGCTCCCGACTAGCGTCGGGGGATGAGCAGTTCTTC

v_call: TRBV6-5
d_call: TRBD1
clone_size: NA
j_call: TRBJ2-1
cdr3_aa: CASRTTGGLDNEQFF
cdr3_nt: TGTGCCAGCAGAACGACAGGGGGCTTGGACAATGAGCAGTTCTTC

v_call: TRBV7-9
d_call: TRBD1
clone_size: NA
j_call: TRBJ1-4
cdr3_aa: CASSLDPGQGREKLFF
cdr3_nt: TGTGCCAGCAGCTTAGACCCGGGACAGGGACGGGAAAAACTGTTTTTT

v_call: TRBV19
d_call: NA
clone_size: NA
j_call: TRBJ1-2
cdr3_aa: CASQTLRAGHYGYTF
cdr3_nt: TGTGCCAGCCAAACGCTTAGGGCAGGGCACTATGGCTACACCTTC

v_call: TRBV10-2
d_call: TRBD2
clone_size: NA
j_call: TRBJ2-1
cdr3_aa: CASNTGTSGTAEQFF
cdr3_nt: TGCGCCAGCAACACCGGGACTAGCGGGACGGCGGAGCAGTTCTTC

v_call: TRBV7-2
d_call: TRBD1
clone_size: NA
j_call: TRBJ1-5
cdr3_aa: CASSLDRGRNQPQHF
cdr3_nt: TGTGCCAGCAGCTTAGACAGGGGGCGGAATCAGCCCCAGCATTTT